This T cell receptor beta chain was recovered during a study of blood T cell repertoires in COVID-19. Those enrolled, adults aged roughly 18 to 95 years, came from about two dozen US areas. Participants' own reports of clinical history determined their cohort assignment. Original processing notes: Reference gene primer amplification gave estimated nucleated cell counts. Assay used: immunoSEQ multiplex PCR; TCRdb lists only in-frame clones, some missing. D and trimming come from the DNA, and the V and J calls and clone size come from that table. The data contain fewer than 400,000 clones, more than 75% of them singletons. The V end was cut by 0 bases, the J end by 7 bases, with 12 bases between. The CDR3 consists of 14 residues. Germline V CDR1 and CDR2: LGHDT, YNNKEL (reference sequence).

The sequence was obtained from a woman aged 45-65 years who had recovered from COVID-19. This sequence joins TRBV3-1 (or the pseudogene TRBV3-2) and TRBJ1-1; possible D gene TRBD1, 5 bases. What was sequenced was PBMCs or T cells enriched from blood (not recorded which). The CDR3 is CASSQDLAGVEAFF. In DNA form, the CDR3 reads TGTGCCAGCAGCCAAGATCTTGCGGGGGTTGAAGCTTTCTTT.